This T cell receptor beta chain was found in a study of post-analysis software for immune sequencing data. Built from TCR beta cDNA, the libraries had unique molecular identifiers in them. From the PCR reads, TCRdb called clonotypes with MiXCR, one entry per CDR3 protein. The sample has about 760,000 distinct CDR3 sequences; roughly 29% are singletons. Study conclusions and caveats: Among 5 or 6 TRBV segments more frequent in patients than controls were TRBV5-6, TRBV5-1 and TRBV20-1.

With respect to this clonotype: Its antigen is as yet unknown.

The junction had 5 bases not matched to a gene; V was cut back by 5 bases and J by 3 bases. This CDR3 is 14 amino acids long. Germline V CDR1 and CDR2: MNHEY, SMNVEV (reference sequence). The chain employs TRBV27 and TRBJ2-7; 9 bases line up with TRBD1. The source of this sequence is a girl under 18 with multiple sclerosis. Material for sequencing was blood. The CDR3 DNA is TGTGCCAGCAGTCGACGGACAGGGGACTACGAGCAGTACTTC. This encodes CASSRRTGDYEQYF.